Given below is one T cell receptor beta chain in context. Its antigen is unknown. Cycle 7 day 1, cycle 4 day 1, and baseline were the timepoints at which blood was sampled. Profiled with immunoSEQ multiplex PCR; TCRdb holds only in-frame clones, not every one. Of 60,000 to 100,000 clones in the sample, about 89% are singletons; the top ten hold roughly 0.54%. The record originates from a study of OX40 agonist ivuxolimab in advanced cancers. Turning to the study itself: Allowance was made for prior anti-PD-1, anti-PD-L1 or anti-CTLA-4 therapy, and 40% to 45% had some.

Study results and caveats: Partial responders receiving 0.1-3.0 mg/kg showed among the lowest clonal expansion. Expanded clones belonging to CD8+ T cells outnumbered, on average, those of CD4+.

The TCR originated in an adult with an advanced solid tumor such as melanoma, head and neck, liver or kidney cancer. The sample was CD4+ or CD8+ T cells sorted from blood, taken in a trial of the OX40 agonist ivuxolimab.

The CDR3 region has the DNA TGTGCCAGCAGTTCTCGAAACACCGGGGAGCTGTTTTTT. The encoded protein is CASSSRNTGELFF. This chain connects TRBV27 to TRBJ2-2; D gene unclear. CDR1 is MNHEY, CDR2 SMNVEV, per germline (reference sequence). Trimming removed 4 bases at V and 2 bases at J, with 5 bases between. There are 13 residues in the CDR3.